What follows describes a single TCR beta chain. It lacks a known antigen. Base qualities were left out, and no much larger clone turns up one base away. Measured from the cysteine to the phenylalanine, the CDR3 is 14 residues long. Of all the DNA, just the CDR3 is kept, 42 bases in frame from base 1. Trimming accounts for 8 bases at V and 4 bases at J, while the number of junction bases matched to no gene is 7. The germline V gene yields WSHSY for CDR1 and SAAADI for CDR2. This sample was included in a study of T cell changes during pregnancy in multiple sclerosis (dated by TCRdb to the late 2010s). In the study overall: The study looked at changes in the T cell repertoire across pregnancy in women with multiple sclerosis.

The method behind the library was the immunoSEQ multiplex PCR assay. TCRdb obtained this table from immuneACCESS and retained in-frame rearrangements with V and J assigned. These tables miss some clones; where compared with another copy, unresolved V genes account for less than half of the shortfall, and the remainder is unexplained. The sample records about 43,000 clones, roughly 91% of which are singletons. Clones ranked in the top ten supply roughly 1.5% of the sample. This chain is built from TRBV10-2 and TRBJ2-1, with 8 bases aligning to TRBD2. Source material: PBMCs (not recorded whether the cells were cultured). The clonotype comes from a female donor with multiple sclerosis, enrolled in a pregnancy study. Here is the DNA: TGCGCCAGCCAAAAGGGACTAGTTTACAATGAGCAGTTCTTC. The translation is CASQKGLVYNEQFF.